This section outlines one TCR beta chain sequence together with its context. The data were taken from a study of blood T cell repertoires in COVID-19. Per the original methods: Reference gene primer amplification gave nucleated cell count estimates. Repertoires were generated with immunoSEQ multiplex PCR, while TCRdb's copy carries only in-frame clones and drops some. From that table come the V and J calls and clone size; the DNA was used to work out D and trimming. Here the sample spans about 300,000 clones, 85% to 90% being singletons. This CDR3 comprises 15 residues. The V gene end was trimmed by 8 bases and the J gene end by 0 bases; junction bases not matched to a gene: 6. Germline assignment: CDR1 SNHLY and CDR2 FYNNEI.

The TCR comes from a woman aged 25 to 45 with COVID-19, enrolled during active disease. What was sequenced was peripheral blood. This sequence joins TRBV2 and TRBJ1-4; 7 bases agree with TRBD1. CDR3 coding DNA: TGTGCCAGCGTCGGACAGGATGCAACTAATGAAAAACTGTTTTTT. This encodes CASVGQDATNEKLFF.